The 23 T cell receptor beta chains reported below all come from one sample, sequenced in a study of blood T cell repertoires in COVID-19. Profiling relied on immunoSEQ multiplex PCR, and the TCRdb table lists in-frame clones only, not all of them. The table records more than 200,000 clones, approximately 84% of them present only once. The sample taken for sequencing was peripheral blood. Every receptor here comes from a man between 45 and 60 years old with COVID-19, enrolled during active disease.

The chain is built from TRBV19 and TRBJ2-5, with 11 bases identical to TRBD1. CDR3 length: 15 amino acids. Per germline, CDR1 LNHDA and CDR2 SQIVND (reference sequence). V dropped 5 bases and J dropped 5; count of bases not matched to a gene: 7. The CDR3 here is CASSSGQGAAETQYF. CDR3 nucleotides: TGTGCCAGTAGTTCAGGACAGGGGGCGGCGGAGACCCAGTACTTC.

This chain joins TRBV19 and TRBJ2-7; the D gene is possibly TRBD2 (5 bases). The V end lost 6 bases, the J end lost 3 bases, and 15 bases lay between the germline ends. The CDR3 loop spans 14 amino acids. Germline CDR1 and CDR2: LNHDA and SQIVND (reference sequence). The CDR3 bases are TGTGCCAGTAGCGGGCCGGGATCTAACTACGAGCAGTACTTC. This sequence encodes CASSGPGSNYEQYF.

CDR3 coding DNA: TGCAGCGTCACGACCCCCCAGGGGGCTGACTATGGCTACACCTTC. This gives the protein CSVTTPQGADYGYTF. The chain employs TRBV29-1 and TRBJ1-2, with 8 bases matching TRBD1. CDR1 is SQVTM, CDR2 ANQGSEA, per germline. The CDR3 covers 15 residues. The trim removed 6 bases at V and 3 bases at J, leaving 12 bases unmatched.

In DNA form, the CDR3 reads TGTGCCAGCAGCTCGCCCGGGACTAGCGGGAGGGTTGAGCAGTTCTTC. Its protein product is CASSSPGTSGRVEQFF. The gene calls are TRBV7-3 and TRBJ2-1; TRBD2 aligns across 16 bases. V was clipped by 4 bases and J by 9 bases; unmatched bases: 6. The germline CDR1 and CDR2 sequences are SGHTA and FQGTGA. This CDR3 has 16 amino acids.

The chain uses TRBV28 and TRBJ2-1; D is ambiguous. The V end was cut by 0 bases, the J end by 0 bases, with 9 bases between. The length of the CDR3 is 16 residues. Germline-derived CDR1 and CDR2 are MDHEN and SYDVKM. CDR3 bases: TGTGCCAGCAGTTTATGGCGGATGAGCTCCTACAATGAGCAGTTCTTC. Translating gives CASSLWRMSSYNEQFF.

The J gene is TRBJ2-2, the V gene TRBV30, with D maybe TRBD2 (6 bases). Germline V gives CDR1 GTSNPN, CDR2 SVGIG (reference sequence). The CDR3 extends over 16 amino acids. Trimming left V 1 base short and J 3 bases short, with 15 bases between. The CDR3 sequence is CAWSDGSPAYTGELFF. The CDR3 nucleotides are TGTGCCTGGAGTGACGGGAGCCCGGCCTACACCGGGGAGCTGTTTTTT.

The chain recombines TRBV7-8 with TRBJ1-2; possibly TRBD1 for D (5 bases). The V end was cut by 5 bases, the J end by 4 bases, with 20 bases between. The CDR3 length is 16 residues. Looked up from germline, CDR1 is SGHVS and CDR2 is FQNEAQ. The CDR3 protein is CASSSNLGGVGYGYTF. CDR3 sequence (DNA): TGTGCCAGCAGCAGTAACCTGGGGGGAGTGGGCTATGGCTACACCTTC.

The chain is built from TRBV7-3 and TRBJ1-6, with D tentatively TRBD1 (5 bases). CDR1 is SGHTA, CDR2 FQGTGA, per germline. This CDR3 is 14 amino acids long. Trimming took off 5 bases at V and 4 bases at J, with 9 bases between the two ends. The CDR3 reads CASSPQGYNSPLHF. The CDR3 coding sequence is TGTGCCAGCAGCCCTCAGGGATATAATTCACCCCTCCACTTT.

The CDR3 sequence: CASSRLTGRNTEAFF. CDR3 DNA: TGCGCCAGCAGCCGTCTGACAGGGAGGAACACTGAAGCTTTCTTT. The chain has TRBV5-1 and TRBJ1-1; 7 positions match TRBD1. This CDR3 contains 15 residues. J was trimmed by 1 base and V by 4 bases; bases with no gene match: 7. Per the germline V gene, CDR1 is SGHRS and CDR2 is YFSETQ. Combining the CDR3 with reference TRBV5-1 and TRBJ1-1 gives the whole variable domain KAGVTQTPRYLIKTRGQQVTLSCSPISGHRSVSWYQQTPGQGLQFLFEYFSETQRNKGNFPGRFSGRQFSNSRSEMNVSTLELGDSALYLCASSRLTGRNTEAFFGQGTRLTVV.

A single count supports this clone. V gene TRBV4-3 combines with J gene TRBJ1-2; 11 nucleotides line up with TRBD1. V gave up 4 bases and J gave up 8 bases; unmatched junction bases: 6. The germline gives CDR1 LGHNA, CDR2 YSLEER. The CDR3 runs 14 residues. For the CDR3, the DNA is TGCGCCAGCAGCCTAAAAGGACAGGGGGCGGGCTACACCTTC. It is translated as CASSLKGQGAGYTF.

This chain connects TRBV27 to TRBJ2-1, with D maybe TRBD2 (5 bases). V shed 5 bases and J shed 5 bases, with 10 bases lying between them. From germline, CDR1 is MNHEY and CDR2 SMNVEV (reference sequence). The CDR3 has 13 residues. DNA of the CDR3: TGTGCCAGCAGTCCAGACTATAACAATGAGCAGTTCTTC. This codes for CASSPDYNNEQFF.

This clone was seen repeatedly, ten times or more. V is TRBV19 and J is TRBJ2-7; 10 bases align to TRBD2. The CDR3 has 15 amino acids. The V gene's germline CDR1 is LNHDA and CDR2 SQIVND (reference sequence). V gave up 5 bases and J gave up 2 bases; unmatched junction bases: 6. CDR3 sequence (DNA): TGTGCCAGTAGTCCCCTAGCGGGGGAGACCTACGAGCAGTACTTC. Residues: CASSPLAGETYEQYF.

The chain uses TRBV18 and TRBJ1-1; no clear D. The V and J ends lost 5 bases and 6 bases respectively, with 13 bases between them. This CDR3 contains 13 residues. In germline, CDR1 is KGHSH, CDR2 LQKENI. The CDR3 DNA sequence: TGTGCCAGCTCAACTACCGCCGAGGCTGAAGCTTTCTTT. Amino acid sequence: CASSTTAEAEAFF.

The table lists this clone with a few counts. CDR3 sequence reads: CATSRDRWASGNPGNNEQFF. CDR3 bases: TGTGCCACCAGCAGAGATCGATGGGCTAGCGGGAACCCCGGGAACAATGAGCAGTTCTTC. The chain uses TRBV15 and TRBJ2-1; 9 bases map to TRBD2. CDR1 is LNHNV and CDR2 is YYDKDF in the germline V gene (reference sequence). This CDR3 region has 20 residues. V lost 0 bases and J lost 5; bases outside the gene matches: 17.

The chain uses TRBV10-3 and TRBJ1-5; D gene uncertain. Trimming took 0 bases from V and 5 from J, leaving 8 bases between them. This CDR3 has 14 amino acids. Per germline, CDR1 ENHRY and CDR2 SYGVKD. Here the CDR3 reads CAISESAEDQPQHF. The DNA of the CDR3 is TGTGCCATCAGTGAGTCTGCAGAAGATCAGCCCCAGCATTTT.

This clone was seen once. The CDR3 DNA sequence: TGTGCCAGCAGTAACAGCCAGCCAGGGAACACTGAAGCTTTCTTT. Amino acids: CASSNSQPGNTEAFF. The rearrangement links TRBV27 to TRBJ1-1; D is unclear. This CDR3 has 15 residues. CDR1 and CDR2 (germline): MNHEY, SMNVEV (reference sequence). Trimming removed 5 bases at V and 1 base at J, with 14 bases between.

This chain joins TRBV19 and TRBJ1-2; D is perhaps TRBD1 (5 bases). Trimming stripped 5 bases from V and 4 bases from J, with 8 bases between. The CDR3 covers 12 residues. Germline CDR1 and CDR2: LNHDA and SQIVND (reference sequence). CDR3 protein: CASSQGLYGYTF. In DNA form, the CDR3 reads TGTGCCAGTAGTCAGGGTCTCTATGGCTACACCTTC.

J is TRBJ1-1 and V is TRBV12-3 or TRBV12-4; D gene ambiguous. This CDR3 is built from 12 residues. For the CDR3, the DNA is TGTGCACAAACCCGCCCGAACACTGAAGCTTTCTTT. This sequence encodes CAQTRPNTEAFF.

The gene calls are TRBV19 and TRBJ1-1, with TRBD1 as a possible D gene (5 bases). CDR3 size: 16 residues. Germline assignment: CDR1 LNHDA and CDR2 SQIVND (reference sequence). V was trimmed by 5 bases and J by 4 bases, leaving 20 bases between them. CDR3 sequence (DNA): TGTGCCAGTAGTCCCGGAAAGGTATGGGGCGGCACTGAAGCTTTCTTT. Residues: CASSPGKVWGGTEAFF.

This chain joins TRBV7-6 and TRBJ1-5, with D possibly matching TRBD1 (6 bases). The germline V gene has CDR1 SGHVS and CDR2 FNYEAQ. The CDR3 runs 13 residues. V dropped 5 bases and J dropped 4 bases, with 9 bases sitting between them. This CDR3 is CASSLRGNQPQHF. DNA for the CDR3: TGTGCCAGCAGCCTCAGGGGAAATCAGCCCCAGCATTTT. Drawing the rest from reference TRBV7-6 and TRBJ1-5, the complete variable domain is GAGVSQSPRYKVTKRGQDVALRCDPISGHVSLYWYRQALGQGPEFLTYFNYEAQQDKSGLPNDRFSAERPEGSISTLTIQRTEQRDSAMYRCASSLRGNQPQHFGDGTRLSIL.

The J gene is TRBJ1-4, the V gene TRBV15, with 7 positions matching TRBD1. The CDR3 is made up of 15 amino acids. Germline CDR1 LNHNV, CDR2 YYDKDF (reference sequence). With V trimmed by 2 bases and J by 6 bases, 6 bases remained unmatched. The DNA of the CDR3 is TGTGCCACCAGCAGACAGACAGGGTTGGATGAAAAACTGTTTTTT. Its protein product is CATSRQTGLDEKLFF.

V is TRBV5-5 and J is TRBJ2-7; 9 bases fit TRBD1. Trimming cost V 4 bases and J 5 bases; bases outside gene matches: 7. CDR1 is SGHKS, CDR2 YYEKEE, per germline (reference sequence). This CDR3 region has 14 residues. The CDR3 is CASSPGQGYNEQYF. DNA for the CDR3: TGTGCCAGCAGCCCCGGACAGGGGTATAACGAGCAGTACTTC.

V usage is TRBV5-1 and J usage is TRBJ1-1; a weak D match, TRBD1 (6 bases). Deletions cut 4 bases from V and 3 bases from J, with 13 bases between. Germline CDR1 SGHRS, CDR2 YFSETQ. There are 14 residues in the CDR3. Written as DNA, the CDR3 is TGCGCCAGCAGCGTAGGGGGTAAGGACACTGAAGCTTTCTTT. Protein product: CASSVGGKDTEAFF.